The source of this TCR beta chain is a study of neurological immune-mediated disorders. This clonotype appeared many times. Time point defined: longitudinal time-point 2. A total of 2 million PBMCs stored at -80 degrees C provided the unsorted libraries. TCRdb re-called the 5' RACE reads through MiXCR, storing one row per CDR3 protein. Among roughly 49,000 distinct CDR3 sequences listed, around 12% were seen once. The CDR3 is made up of 15 amino acids. Germline loops: CDR1 DFQATT, CDR2 SNEGSKA (reference sequence). The V gene lost 6 bases and the J gene lost 5 bases, with 22 bases spanning the gap. The gene calls are TRBV20-1 and TRBJ1-1; D possibly corresponds to TRBD1 (6 bases). The sequence was obtained from a male donor with HTLV-1-associated myelopathy (HAM/TSP). Input material: PBMCs. CDR3 protein: CSARGGGPGGTEAFF. The CDR3 nucleotides read TGCAGTGCCCGGGGGGGGGGGCCCGGAGGGACTGAAGCTTTCTTT.